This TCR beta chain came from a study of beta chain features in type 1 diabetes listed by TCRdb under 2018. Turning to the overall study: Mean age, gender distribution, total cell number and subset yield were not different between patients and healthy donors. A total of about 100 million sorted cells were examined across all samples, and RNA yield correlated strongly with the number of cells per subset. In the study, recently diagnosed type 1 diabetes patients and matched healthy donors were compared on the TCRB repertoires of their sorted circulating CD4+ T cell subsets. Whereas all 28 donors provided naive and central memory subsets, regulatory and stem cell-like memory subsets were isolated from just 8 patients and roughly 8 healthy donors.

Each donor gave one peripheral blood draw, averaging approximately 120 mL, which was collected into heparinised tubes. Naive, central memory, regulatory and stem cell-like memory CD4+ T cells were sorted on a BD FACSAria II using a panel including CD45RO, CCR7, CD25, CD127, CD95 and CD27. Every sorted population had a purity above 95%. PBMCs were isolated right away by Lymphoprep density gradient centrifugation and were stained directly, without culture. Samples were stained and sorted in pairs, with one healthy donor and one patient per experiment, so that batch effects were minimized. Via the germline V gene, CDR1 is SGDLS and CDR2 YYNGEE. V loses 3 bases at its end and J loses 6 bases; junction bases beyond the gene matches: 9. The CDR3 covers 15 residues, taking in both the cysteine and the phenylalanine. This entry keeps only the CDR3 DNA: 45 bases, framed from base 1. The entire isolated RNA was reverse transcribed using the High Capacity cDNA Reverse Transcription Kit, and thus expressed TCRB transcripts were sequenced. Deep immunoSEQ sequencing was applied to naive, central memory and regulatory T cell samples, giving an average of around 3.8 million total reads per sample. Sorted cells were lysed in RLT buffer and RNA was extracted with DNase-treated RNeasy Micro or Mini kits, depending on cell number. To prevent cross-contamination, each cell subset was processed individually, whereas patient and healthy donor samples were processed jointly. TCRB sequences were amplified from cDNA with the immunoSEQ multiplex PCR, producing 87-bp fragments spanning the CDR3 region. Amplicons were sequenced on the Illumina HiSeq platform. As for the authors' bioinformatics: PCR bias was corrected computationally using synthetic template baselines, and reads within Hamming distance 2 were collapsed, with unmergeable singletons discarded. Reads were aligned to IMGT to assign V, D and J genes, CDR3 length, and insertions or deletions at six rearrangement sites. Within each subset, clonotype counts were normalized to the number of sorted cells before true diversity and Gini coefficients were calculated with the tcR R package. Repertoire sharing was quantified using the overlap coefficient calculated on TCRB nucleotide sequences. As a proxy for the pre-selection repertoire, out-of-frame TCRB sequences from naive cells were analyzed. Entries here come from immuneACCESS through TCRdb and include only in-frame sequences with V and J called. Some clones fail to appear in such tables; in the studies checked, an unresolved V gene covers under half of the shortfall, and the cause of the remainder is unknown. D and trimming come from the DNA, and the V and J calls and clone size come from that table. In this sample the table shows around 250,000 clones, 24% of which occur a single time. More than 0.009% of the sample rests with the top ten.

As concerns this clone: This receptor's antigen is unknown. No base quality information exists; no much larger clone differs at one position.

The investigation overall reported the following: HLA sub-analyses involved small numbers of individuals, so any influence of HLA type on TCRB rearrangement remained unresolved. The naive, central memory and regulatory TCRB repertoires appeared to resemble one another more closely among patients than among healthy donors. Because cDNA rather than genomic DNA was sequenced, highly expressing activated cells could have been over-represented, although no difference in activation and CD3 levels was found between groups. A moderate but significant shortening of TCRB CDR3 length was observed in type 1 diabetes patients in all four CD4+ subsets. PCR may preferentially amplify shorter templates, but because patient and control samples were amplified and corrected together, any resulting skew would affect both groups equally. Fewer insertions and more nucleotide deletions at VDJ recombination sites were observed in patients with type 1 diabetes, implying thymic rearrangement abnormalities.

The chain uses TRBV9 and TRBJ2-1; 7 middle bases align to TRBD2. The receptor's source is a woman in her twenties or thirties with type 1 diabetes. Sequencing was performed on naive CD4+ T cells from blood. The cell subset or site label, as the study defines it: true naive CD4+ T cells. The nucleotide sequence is TGTGCCAGCAGCGAGCGGACTAGTTTCGCCAATGAGCAGTTCTTC. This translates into CASSERTSFANEQFF.